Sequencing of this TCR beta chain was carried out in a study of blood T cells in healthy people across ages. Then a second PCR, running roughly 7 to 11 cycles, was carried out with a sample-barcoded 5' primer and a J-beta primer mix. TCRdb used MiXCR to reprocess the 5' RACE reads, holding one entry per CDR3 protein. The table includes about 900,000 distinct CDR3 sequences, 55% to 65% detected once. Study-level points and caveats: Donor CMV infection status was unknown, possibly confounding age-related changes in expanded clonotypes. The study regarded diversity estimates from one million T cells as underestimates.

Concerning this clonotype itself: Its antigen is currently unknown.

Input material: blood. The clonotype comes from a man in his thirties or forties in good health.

CDR3 in amino acids: CASRPGGTTGELFF. CDR3 nucleotides: TGTGCCAGCAGACCAGGGGGGACCACCGGGGAGCTGTTTTTT. The chain carries TRBV9 and TRBJ2-2; perhaps TRBD1 as D (7 bases). V lost 5 bases to trimming and J lost 4 bases, with 12 bases between them. The CDR3 is made up of 14 amino acids. The germline V gene encodes CDR1 SGDLS and CDR2 YYNGEE.